The rows below give T cell receptor beta chains drawn from one sample of a study of graft-versus-host responses after intestinal transplantation. No antigen has been identified for these receptors. The repertoire was sequenced with immunoSEQ multiplex PCR; TCRdb's copy has only in-frame clones and lacks some. The sample holds around 90,000 clones, approximately 94% seen once. The starting material was unstimulated CD4+ T cells sorted from spleen or lymph node cells, obtained before transplant. The receptor source for this set is a human donor who was the organ donor for an intestinal transplant. Each CDR3 is given with its conserved first and last residue. The D gene is left open where the match is weak. Expanded clones get a size class; other rows say once, few or many, or leave the size out.

>TRBV5-1|TRBJ2-7|TRBD1|NA
TGCGCCAGCAGCTTGGTCTTACAGGGGGTCTACGAGCAGTACTTC
CASSLVLQGVYEQYF
>TRBV25-1|TRBJ2-2|NA|NA
TGTGCCAGCACCCGCCGGGGGGAGCTGTTTTTT
CASTRRGELFF
>TRBV6-5|TRBJ1-1|NA|NA
TGTGCCAGCAGTTACTCTTGGAGGGACACTGAAGCTTTCTTT
CASSYSWRDTEAFF
>TRBV5-5|TRBJ2-7|NA|few
TGTGCCAGCAGCTTGTGGGGGAAAGTCTCCTACGAGCAGTACTTC
CASSLWGKVSYEQYF
>TRBV29-1|TRBJ2-7|NA|NA
TGCAGCGTTGGTGACAGTTGGGGTTCCTACGAGCAGTACTTC
CSVGDSWGSYEQYF
>TRBV2|TRBJ2-5|NA|NA
TGTGCCAGCAGTGAATGGGGGGGCAAAGAGACCCAGTACTTC
CASSEWGGKETQYF
>TRBV6-7|TRBJ2-2|NA|NA
TGTGCCAGCAGTTACTCGATTCCGGAGTGGGGCACCGGGGAGCTGTTTTTT
CASSYSIPEWGTGELFF
>TRBV10-3|TRBJ2-1|NA|NA
TGTGCCATCAGTGGGGGGGACTACAATGAGCAGTTCTTC
CAISGGDYNEQFF
>TRBV5-1|TRBJ2-1|NA|NA
TGCGCCAGCAGCCTGGTTGATGAGCAGTTCTTC
CASSLVDEQFF
>TRBV27|TRBJ1-5|NA|NA
TGTGCCAGCAGTTTAGAGGGTGGTAGCAATCAGCCCCAGCATTTT
CASSLEGGSNQPQHF
>TRBV6-1|TRBJ1-5|TRBD1|NA
TGTGCCAGCAGTGCACAGGGGTTTAATCAGCCCCAGCATTTT
CASSAQGFNQPQHF
>TRBV6-5|TRBJ1-2|NA|NA
TGTGCCAGCAGCTCCAGGACTAACTATGGCTACACCTTC
CASSSRTNYGYTF
>TRBV5-1|TRBJ2-5|NA|NA
TGCGCCAGCAGCGTGACCTCTAGTTCGGCGAGGGGGGAGACCCAGTACTTC
CASSVTSSSARGETQYF
>TRBV5-1|TRBJ1-2|NA|NA
TGCGCCAGCAGCTTGCAGGCTAACTATGGCTACACCTTC
CASSLQANYGYTF
>TRBV7-9|TRBJ1-6|NA|few
TGTGCCAGCAGCTTAGACAGCTCCTATAATTCACCCCTCCACTTT
CASSLDSSYNSPLHF
>TRBV7-2|TRBJ2-1|NA|NA
TGTGCCAGCAGCTTATCTATCGAGCAGTTCTTC
CASSLSIEQFF
>TRBV19|TRBJ2-3|TRBD1|NA
TGTGCCAGTAGTATCCCGACAGGGCAGGGAGGCACAGATACGCAGTATTTT
CASSIPTGQGGTDTQYF
>TRBV28|TRBJ1-3|NA|NA
TGTGCCTCTGGACCGGGCTCTGGAAACACCATATATTTT
CASGPGSGNTIYF
>TRBV7-9|TRBJ1-3|NA|NA
TGTGCCAGCAGCTTACGGGGGGACTCTGGAAACACCATATATTTT
CASSLRGDSGNTIYF
>TRBV9|TRBJ1-6|NA|NA
TGTGCCAGCAGCGTGGGGGGGGGTTCACCCCTCCACTTT
CASSVGGGSPLHF
>TRBV27|TRBJ2-1|TRBD1|NA
TGTGCCAGCCAACCCGGACAGGGGATGTTCTACAATGAGCAGTTCTTC
CASQPGQGMFYNEQFF
>TRBV5-1|TRBJ1-2|NA|NA
TGCGCCAGCAGCTTGGGGGGCTATGGCTACACCTTC
CASSLGGYGYTF
>TRBV30|TRBJ2-2|NA|NA
TGTGCCTTCGTGGGGGAACCGAACACCGGGGAGCTGTTTTTT
CAFVGEPNTGELFF
>TRBV6-6|TRBJ1-6|NA|NA
TGTGCCAGCAGCAATAGGGACGGGCAGTCGTTTGGACCCCTCCACTTT
CASSNRDGQSFGPLHF
>TRBV9|TRBJ2-3|TRBD2|NA
TGTGCCAGCAGCCTTGGGGGGGTAGGCACAGATACGCAGTATTTT
CASSLGGVGTDTQYF
>TRBV10-3|TRBJ1-2|NA|NA
TGTGCCATCAGTGAATTTCTCGGGGTCGGCTACACCTTC
CAISEFLGVGYTF
>TRBV7-6|TRBJ1-2|TRBD1|NA
TGTGCCAGCAGCCCCCGACAGGGTACTAACTATGGCTACACCTTC
CASSPRQGTNYGYTF
>TRBV6-5|TRBJ2-5|TRBD1|NA
TGTGCCAGCAAACGGTTGACAGGGGTAGAAGAGACCCAGTACTTC
CASKRLTGVEETQYF
>TRBV9|TRBJ2-7|TRBD1|NA
TGTGCCAGCAGCGCCCAGACAGGGAGCTCCTACGAGCAGTACTTC
CASSAQTGSSYEQYF
>TRBV20-1|TRBJ2-7|NA|NA
TGCAGTGCTAGACACTCCTACGAGCAGTACTTC
CSARHSYEQYF
>TRBV30|TRBJ1-6|NA|NA
TGTGCCTGGAGTTCACGGGGAGGAAATTCACCCTCCCACTTT
CAWSSRGGNSPSHF
>TRBV6-1|TRBJ1-1|NA|NA
TGTGCCAGCAGTGAGCGGCCCCGTCCCACTGAAGCTTTCTTT
CASSERPRPTEAFF
>TRBV27|TRBJ2-5|NA|once
TGTGCCAGCAGTTTTTCGTACCAAGAGACCCAGTACTTC
CASSFSYQETQYF
>TRBV6-5|TRBJ2-3|NA|NA
TGTGCCAGCAGTTACTCGGGTCAGACTAGCACAGATACGCAGTATTTT
CASSYSGQTSTDTQYF
>TRBV7-2|TRBJ1-6|NA|once
TGTGCCAGCAGCATTTTTGGAGGGGCGTTGAATTCACCCCTCCACTTT
CASSIFGGALNSPLHF
>TRBV28|TRBJ1-2|NA|NA
TGTGCCAGCAGCCCTCTCCGCAGGGAAGGTGGCTACACCTTC
CASSPLRREGGYTF
>TRBV5-6|TRBJ1-1|NA|NA
TGTGCCAGCAGCTATGACAGGAACACTGAAGCTTTCTTT
CASSYDRNTEAFF
>TRBV9|TRBJ2-3|NA|NA
TGTGCCAGCAGCGTCAGTGTGGGCGAAGATACGCAGTATTTT
CASSVSVGEDTQYF
>TRBV2|TRBJ1-6|NA|NA
TGTGCCAGCAGTGCGGAGCTCTCCTATAATTCACCCCTCCACTTT
CASSAELSYNSPLHF
>TRBV7-9|TRBJ1-5|NA|NA
TGTGCCAGCAGCTTAGAACGGGACCTCCGTGGCAATCAGCCCCAGCATTTT
CASSLERDLRGNQPQHF
>TRBV7-3|TRBJ2-4|NA|once
TGTGCCAGCAGCTTGGGGGCGGAACTAACCCTAGCCAAAAACATTCAGTACTTC
CASSLGAELTLAKNIQYF
>TRBV10-3|TRBJ1-2|TRBD1|NA
TGTGCCATCAGCGAGGACACAGGGGGCTATGGCTACACCTTC
CAISEDTGGYGYTF
>TRBV5-1|TRBJ1-1|NA|NA
TGCGCCAGCACCGACAACATGGGGGGCCGCACTGAAGCTTTCTTT
CASTDNMGGRTEAFF
>TRBV29-1|TRBJ2-3|TRBD1|NA
TGCAGCGCCCGGACAGGGGGCAACACAGATACGCAGTATTTT
CSARTGGNTDTQYF
>TRBV20-1|TRBJ1-3|NA|NA
TGCAGTGCTAGAGTAAGGGACACCATATATTTT
CSARVRDTIYF
>TRBV29-1|TRBJ1-2|NA|once
TGCAGCGTTCTGGACTCTTCGGGCTACACCTTC
CSVLDSSGYTF
>TRBV15|TRBJ1-6|NA|NA
TGTGCCACCAGCATGGGGGCGACAGGTAATTCACCCCTCCACTTT
CATSMGATGNSPLHF
>TRBV13|TRBJ1-1|NA|NA
TGTGCCAGCAGCTTAAGCGGGGCGTGGGCTGAAGCTTTCTTT
CASSLSGAWAEAFF
>TRBV18|TRBJ1-2|NA|NA
TGTGCCAGCTCGGGATACAAGGGTGACTACACCTTC
CASSGYKGDYTF
>TRBV2|TRBJ2-7|NA|NA
TGTGCCAGCACTTCGGAACAGGGAAGCTCCTACGAGCAGTACTTC
CASTSEQGSSYEQYF
>TRBV18|TRBJ1-4|NA|NA
TGTGCCAGCTCACGAACAACCCTGACAGGAAATGAAAAACTGTTTTTT
CASSRTTLTGNEKLFF
>TRBV7-2|TRBJ1-4|NA|NA
TGTGCCAGCAGCCTTTCCGGTAACAAAGAAAAACTGTTTTTT
CASSLSGNKEKLFF
>TRBV5-8|TRBJ2-1|TRBD2|NA
TGTGCCAGCGGGGTGAAGCGGGGAACCTACAATGAGCAGTTCTTC
CASGVKRGTYNEQFF
>TRBV30|TRBJ1-1|NA|NA
TGTGCCTGGAGTGTACCCGGGCCGAACACTGAAGCTTTCTTT
CAWSVPGPNTEAFF
>TRBV6-5|TRBJ2-3|NA|NA
TGTGCCAGCAGTTACCGACGAGCGGATACGCAGTATTTT
CASSYRRADTQYF
>TRBV6-1|TRBJ1-5|NA|NA
TGTGCCAGCAGGCCCTTCCGGTGGAGCAATCAGCCCCAGCATTTT
CASRPFRWSNQPQHF
>TRBV19|TRBJ1-1|NA|NA
TGTGCCAGTAGCCAGATGCGCGGGAACACTGAAGCTTTCTTT
CASSQMRGNTEAFF
>TRBV7-9|TRBJ2-2|NA|NA
TGTGCCAGCAGCTGGAAGAACAGGACTACTTACACCGGGGAGCTGTTTTTT
CASSWKNRTTYTGELFF
>TRBV25-1|TRBJ1-2|NA|NA
TGTGCCAGCAGTGAACGGTACAGGGCGAGGGGCTACACCTTC
CASSERYRARGYTF
>TRBV10-3|TRBJ1-4|NA|NA
TGTGCCATCAGTTATTCGACTAATGAAAAACTGTTTTTT
CAISYSTNEKLFF